These 8 T cell receptor beta chains were sequenced from one sample in a study of neurological immune-mediated disorders. MiXCR was run by TCRdb on the 5' RACE reads, yielding one entry per CDR3 protein. Altogether some 60,000 distinct CDR3 sequences are present, around 3.5% being singletons, with the ten largest covering more than 2.5%. Sequencing was done on a sample of PBMCs. The source of these receptors is a woman aged 25-40 years with multiple sclerosis.

This clonotype was observed at least ten times. The rearrangement uses TRBV4-2 and TRBJ1-1, with unresolved D. Per germline, CDR1 LGHNA and CDR2 YNFKEQ. Trimming left V 4 bases short and J 4 bases short, with 10 bases between. The CDR3 extends over 13 amino acids. CDR3 region: CASSREGGTEAFF. DNA for the CDR3: TGTGCCAGCAGCCGGGAGGGCGGCACTGAAGCTTTCTTT.

There are many counts of this clonotype. One junction end disagrees with the germline gene, perhaps due to a read error. DNA of the CDR3: TGTGCCAGCAGCTCGGGGCTCGGCACGAATTCACCCCTCAACTTT. It yields the protein CASSSGLGTNSPLNF. The J gene is TRBJ1-6, the V gene TRBV12-3 or TRBV12-4, with TRBD1 as a possible D gene (5 bases). CDR3 length: 15 amino acids.

Details on this clonotype: This may stem from a read error, because a much larger clone lies one nucleotide away. The gene calls are TRBV19 and TRBJ2-1; 7 bases match TRBD2. This CDR3 has 15 amino acids. The J segment lost 1 base and the V segment lost 6 bases, leaving 6 bases of the junction unmatched. CDR1 LNHDA and CDR2 SQIVND come from the germline V gene (reference sequence). CDR3 sequence reads: CASRASGLSYNEQFF. CDR3 bases: TGTGCCAGTAGGGCTAGCGGTTTATCCTACAATGAGCAGTTCTTC.

This clonotype occurred a few times. The chain has TRBV9 and TRBJ1-5, with D unclear. Germline loops: CDR1 SGDLS, CDR2 YYNGEE. The CDR3 is made up of 13 amino acids. Trimming removed 3 bases from V and 3 bases from J, with 7 bases in between. The CDR3 DNA sequence: TGTGCCAGCAGCGCCTGGGACAATCAGCCCCAGCATTTT. Its protein is CASSAWDNQPQHF.

This clonotype occurred many times. The rearrangement joins TRBV20-1 to TRBJ1-1, with unresolved D. The germline V gene has CDR1 DFQATT and CDR2 SNEGSKA (reference sequence). The germline V and J ends were trimmed by 7 bases and 4 bases, with 16 bases remaining between them. CDR3 length: 13 residues. CDR3 loop: CSVRGPGSTEAFF. CDR3 bases: TGCAGTGTCCGTGGTCCGGGGTCCACTGAAGCTTTCTTT.

Many counts were recorded for this clonotype. The J gene is TRBJ1-1, the V gene TRBV3-1; D might be TRBD1 (5 bases). The CDR3 contains 16 residues. Germline-derived CDR1 and CDR2 are LGHDT and YNNKEL (reference sequence). V shed 0 bases and J shed 4 bases, with 15 bases lying between them. The CDR3 is CASSQDFGHSVTEAFF. CDR3 nucleotides: TGTGCCAGCAGCCAAGATTTCGGACATTCCGTCACTGAAGCTTTCTTT.

This clonotype occurred many times. The V call is TRBV20-1, the J call TRBJ2-7; 11 nucleotides agree with TRBD2. CDR1 DFQATT and CDR2 SNEGSKA come from the germline V gene (reference sequence). The CDR3 is 13 residues long. The trim removed 5 bases at V and 3 bases at J, leaving 3 bases unmatched. CDR3 coding DNA: TGCAGTGCTGTAGGGACTAGCGGCTACGAGCAGTACTTC. Protein sequence: CSAVGTSGYEQYF.

In its sample, this clonotype was seen many times. This rearrangement joins TRBV5-1 to TRBJ2-5; perhaps TRBD2 as D (5 bases). CDR1 and CDR2 (germline): SGHRS, YFSETQ. The V gene lost 5 bases and the J gene lost 5 bases, with 19 bases spanning the gap. The CDR3 runs 15 residues. The CDR3 loop is CASRLDPSLRETQYF. Written as DNA, the CDR3 is TGCGCCAGCAGACTGGACCCTAGCCTAAGGGAGACCCAGTACTTC.